This T cell receptor beta chain originates from a study of identical twins. In TCRdb, the 5' RACE reads were re-called with MiXCR into one record per CDR3 protein. This sample yields around 490,000 distinct CDR3 sequences, of which about 13% are seen a single time; approximately 1% belongs to the top ten. This CDR3 has 14 amino acids. Trimming shortened V by 4 bases and J by 1 base, and 10 bases separated the two germline ends. Germline V gene lookup returns CDR1 SGHTA and CDR2 FQGNSA. The same specimen was also included in a second study, on yellow fever vaccine responses in identical twins.

Material for sequencing was CD4+ T cells sorted from blood. This TCR came from a woman aged 18 to 35 in good health. This chain joins TRBV7-2 and TRBJ2-5; unclear D gene. The CDR3 region has the DNA TGTGCCAGCAGCTATGTGACTTTCCAAGAGACCCAGTACTTC. It is translated as CASSYVTFQETQYF.